This TCR beta chain was recorded in a study of CD8+ T cells in alopecia areata. Findings and caveats of the study: Normal skin's resident alphabeta T cells are sequenced alongside lesional scalp T cells. It was lesional scalp, especially alopecia totalis/universalis, that showed higher clonality than normal scalp.

Once sorted, CD4+ cells from about five patients yielded CD25+CD127- cells. Specimens obtained from alopecia areata patients comprised lesional scalp punch biopsies and peripheral blood. Extraction of RNA preceded its reverse transcription into cDNA, which served as the sequencing template. TCRdb's copy holds only in-frame clones and misses some; the assay was immunoSEQ multiplex PCR. The repertoire holds over 14,000 clones, with over 50% as singletons. This clone counts as medium-sized. The target antigen is unknown. The clonotype comes from a human donor with alopecia areata. Source material: CD4+ Tregs sorted from blood.

CDR3: CAIPTESGANVLTF. The CDR3 bases are TGTGCCATTCCTACAGAGTCTGGGGCCAACGTCCTGACTTTC. This chain connects TRBV5-4 to TRBJ2-6; D not resolved. The germline gives CDR1 SGHNT, CDR2 YYREEE (reference sequence). The CDR3 covers 14 residues. V was cut by 9 bases and J by 1 base, with 11 bases left in between. Variable domain in full (rest from reference TRBV5-4 and TRBJ2-6): ETGVTQSPTHLIKTRGQQVTLRCSSQSGHNTVSWYQQALGQGPQFIFQYYREEENGRGNFPPRFSGLQFPNYSSELNVNALELDDSALYLCAIPTESGANVLTFGAGSRLTVL.